This T cell receptor beta chain was captured by sequencing in a study of T-cell memory formation after mild COVID-19. For this clonotype: The target antigen is unknown.

General study results and limits: CD4/CD8 balance held among clones contracting day 15 to 85, and later expanders leaned CD4+.

From the 5' RACE reads, TCRdb called clonotypes with MiXCR, one entry per CDR3 protein. The sample consists of 140,000 to 150,000 distinct CDR3 sequences, approximately 25% of them appearing once. The material sequenced was PBMCs or a T cell subset sorted from them (not recorded which). This TCR was recovered from an adult woman who had mild COVID-19 (a few samples of this study predate the infection). Cell type and time point are not known.

CDR3 region: CAISEGLMNTDTQYF. CDR3 DNA sequence: TGTGCCATCAGTGAAGGTCTGATGAACACAGATACGCAGTATTTT. The chain joins TRBV10-3 to TRBJ2-3; D is unresolved. In germline, CDR1 is ENHRY, CDR2 SYGVKD. V shed 3 bases and J shed 2 bases, with 12 bases lying between them. This CDR3 region has 15 residues.